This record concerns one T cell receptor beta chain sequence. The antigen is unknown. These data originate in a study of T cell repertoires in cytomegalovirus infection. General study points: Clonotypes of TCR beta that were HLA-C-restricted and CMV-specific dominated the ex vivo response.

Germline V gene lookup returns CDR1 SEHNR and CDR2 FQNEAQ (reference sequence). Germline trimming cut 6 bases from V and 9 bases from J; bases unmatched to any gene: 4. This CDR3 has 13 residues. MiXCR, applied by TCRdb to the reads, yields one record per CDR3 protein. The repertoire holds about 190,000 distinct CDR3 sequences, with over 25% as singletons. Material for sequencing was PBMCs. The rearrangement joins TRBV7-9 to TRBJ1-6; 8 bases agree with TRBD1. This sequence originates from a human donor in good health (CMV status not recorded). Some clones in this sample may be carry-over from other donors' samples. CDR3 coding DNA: TGTGCCAGCAGTACTACAGGGGGTTCACCCCTCCACTTT. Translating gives CASSTTGGSPLHF.